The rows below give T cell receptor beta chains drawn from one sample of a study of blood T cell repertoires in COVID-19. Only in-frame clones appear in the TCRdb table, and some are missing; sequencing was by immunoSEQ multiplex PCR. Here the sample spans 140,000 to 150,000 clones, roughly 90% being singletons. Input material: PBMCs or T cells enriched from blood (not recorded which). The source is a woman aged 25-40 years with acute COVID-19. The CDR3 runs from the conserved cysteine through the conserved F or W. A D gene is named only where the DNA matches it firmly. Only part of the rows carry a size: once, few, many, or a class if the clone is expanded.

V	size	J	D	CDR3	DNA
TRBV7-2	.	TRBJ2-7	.	CAIHAGIGDEQYF	TGTGCCATCCACGCCGGCATCGGGGACGAGCAGTACTTC
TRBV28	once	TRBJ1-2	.	CASSLARTRQNYGYTF	TGTGCCAGCAGTCTCGCCCGGACACGTCAAAACTATGGCTACACCTTC
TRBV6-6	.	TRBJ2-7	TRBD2	CASSFGGRDEQYF	TGTGCCAGCAGCTTCGGGGGGAGGGACGAGCAGTACTTC
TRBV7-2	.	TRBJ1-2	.	CASSLLGQGYGYTF	TGTGCCAGCAGCTTATTAGGGCAGGGCTATGGCTACACCTTC
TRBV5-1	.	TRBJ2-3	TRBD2	CASSLWTSGSTDTQYF	TGCGCCAGCAGCTTGTGGACTAGCGGGAGCACAGATACGCAGTATTTT
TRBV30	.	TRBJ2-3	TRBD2	CAWDPGRVYSVADTQYF	TGTGCCTGGGACCCTGGGAGGGTGTACAGTGTCGCAGATACGCAGTATTTT
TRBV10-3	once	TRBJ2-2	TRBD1	CAISEIMGTGNTGELFF	TGTGCCATCAGTGAAATTATGGGGACAGGGAACACCGGGGAGCTGTTTTTT
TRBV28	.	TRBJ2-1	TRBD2	CASSSREGSYTGYNEQFF	TGTGCCAGCAGTTCCCGGGAGGGAAGCTACACGGGCTACAATGAGCAGTTCTTC
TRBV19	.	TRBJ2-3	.	CASSKGRINTDTQYF	TGTGCCAGTTCTAAAGGGAGAATCAACACAGATACGCAGTATTTT
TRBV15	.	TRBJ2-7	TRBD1	CATSRAQGQAGQYF	TGTGCCACCAGCAGAGCTCAGGGACAGGCAGGGCAGTACTTC
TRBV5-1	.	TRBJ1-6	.	CASSLVQGDSPLHF	TGCGCCAGCAGCTTGGTCCAGGGTGATTCACCCCTCCACTTT
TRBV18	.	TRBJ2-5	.	CASSPQLWETQYF	TGTGCCAGCTCACCTCAACTGTGGGAGACCCAGTACTTC
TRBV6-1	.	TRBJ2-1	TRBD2	CASSALSSGYYNEQFF	TGTGCCAGCAGTGCCTTATCTAGCGGGTACTACAATGAGCAGTTCTTC
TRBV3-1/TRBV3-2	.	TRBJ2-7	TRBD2	CASSQLAGGRREQYF	TGTGCCAGCAGCCAACTAGCGGGAGGGCGACGCGAGCAGTACTTC
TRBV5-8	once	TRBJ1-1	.	CASSSPPSTGNTEAFF	TGTGCCAGCAGCTCCCCCCCATCCACCGGGAACACTGAAGCTTTCTTT
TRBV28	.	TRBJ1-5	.	CASSYQGLNQPQHF	TGTGCCAGCAGTTATCAGGGGCTCAATCAGCCCCAGCATTTT
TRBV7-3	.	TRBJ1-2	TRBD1	CASSPGTGTNYGYTF	TGTGCCAGCAGCCCTGGGACAGGGACCAACTATGGCTACACCTTC
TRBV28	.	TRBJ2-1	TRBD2	CASRRLAGDLLTRFF	TGTGCCAGCAGACGACTAGCGGGAGACTTACTCACGCGGTTCTTC
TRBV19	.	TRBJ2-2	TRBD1	CASSIDRAHTGELFF	TGTGCCAGTAGTATCGACAGGGCCCACACCGGGGAGCTGTTTTTT
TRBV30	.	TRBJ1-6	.	CAWSLQGGSPLHF	TGTGCCTGGAGTCTACAGGGAGGGTCACCCCTCCACTTT
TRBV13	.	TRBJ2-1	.	CASSLAGRNNEQFF	TGTGCCAGCAGCTTGGCTGGCAGGAACAATGAGCAGTTCTTC
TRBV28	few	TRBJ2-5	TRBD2	CASSSGGTSGRETQYF	TGTGCCAGCAGTTCTGGGGGGACTAGCGGGAGAGAGACCCAGTACTTC
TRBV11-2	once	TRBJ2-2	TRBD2	CASSDYREGRPGELFF	TGTGCCAGCAGCGACTACCGGGAGGGCCGGCCCGGGGAGCTGTTTTTT